This paragraph covers one T cell receptor beta chain sequence. What it binds is unknown. This sample was included in a study of T cells after yellow fever vaccination. Deletions cut 6 bases from V and 5 bases from J, with 19 bases between. This CDR3 is 15 amino acids long. Looked up from germline, CDR1 is SGHNT and CDR2 is YENEEA. Study-wide results and limits: Overall, a small share of clonotypes was seen in both CD4 and CD8 compartments. Most primary-vaccination clones recurred post-booster (around 95% CD4, 85% to 90% CD8).

Template switching with 5'RACE generated the TCR cDNA and added a universal primer site and UMIs. One entry per CDR3 protein results from TCRdb running MiXCR on the 5' RACE reads. The table shows around 100,000 distinct CDR3 sequences, with under 9% occurring only once. The source is a man between 25 and 39 years old who received the YFV17D yellow fever vaccine. The starting material was CD8+ T cells sorted from PBMCs, obtained 45 days after the yellow fever booster vaccination. V gene TRBV11-3 combines with J gene TRBJ2-5, with no clear D. CDR3 amino acids: CASRHDSNPQETQYF. The CDR3 nucleotides are TGTGCCAGCAGACACGATAGCAACCCTCAGGAGACCCAGTACTTC.